Below are 26 T cell receptor beta chains sequenced from a single sample in a study of shared clonotypes between healthy human individuals. TCRdb keeps only in-frame clones here, not all; method: immunoSEQ multiplex PCR. The sample yields approximately 2,300,000 clones, 85% to 95% seen once. The sample taken for sequencing was naive CD4+ T cells from PBMCs. Subset denoted: CD45RA+ positively selected. The receptors come from a man younger than 35 in good health. Some clones in this sample may be carry-over from other donors' samples.

CDR3 in DNA: TGTGCCAGCAGTTCCCCGGGACAGGGGGGCGCTCGCTCCTACGAGCAGTACTTC. This sequence encodes CASSSPGQGGARSYEQYF. V is TRBV28 and J is TRBJ2-7; 11 positions match TRBD1. The ends lost 4 bases at V and 0 bases at J; junction bases unmatched: 11. The CDR3 covers 18 residues. The germline V gene encodes CDR1 MDHEN and CDR2 SYDVKM.

The rearrangement uses TRBV5-1 and TRBJ2-1, with 10 bases lining up with TRBD2. CDR1 SGHRS and CDR2 YFSETQ come from the germline V gene. CDR3 length: 16 residues. Losses at the gene ends were 0 bases for V and 5 bases for J; bases not matched to a gene: 5. CDR3 DNA sequence: TGCGCCAGCAGCTTGGTGGCTAGCGGGAGCAACAATGAGCAGTTCTTC. It is translated as CASSLVASGSNNEQFF.

Only a few counts were recorded for this clone. The chain combines TRBV28 with TRBJ1-2; D unclear. The CDR3 is 13 residues long. The ends were cut back, 1 base at V and 4 bases at J, with 7 bases in the middle. Germline values: CDR1 MDHEN, CDR2 SYDVKM. In DNA form, the CDR3 reads TGTGCCAGCAGTTTATTGGCGCTCTATGGCTACACCTTC. Residues: CASSLLALYGYTF.

This clone has a handful of counts. The chain employs TRBV30 and TRBJ1-5; D unclear. Trimming took 2 bases from V and 9 from J, leaving 11 bases between them. This CDR3 is built from 12 residues. Germline V lookup: CDR1 GTSNPN, CDR2 SVGIG (reference sequence). The CDR3 DNA sequence: TGTGCCTGGAGTCCGGGGTCATGGCCCCAGCATTTT. Translation gives CAWSPGSWPQHF.

To note about this clone: The same CDR3 also results from other DNA sequences found in this sample. J is TRBJ2-6 and V is TRBV30; possible D gene TRBD1, 5 bases. Per germline, CDR1 GTSNPN and CDR2 SVGIG (reference sequence). The CDR3 loop spans 15 amino acids. With 5 bases removed from V and 0 bases from J, the gap between germline ends came to 11 bases. The CDR3 reads CAWEDSFSGANVLTF. The CDR3, as DNA: TGTGCCTGGGAAGACAGCTTCTCTGGGGCCAACGTCCTGACTTTC.

The CDR3: CASSLYGTPSSYEQYF. In nucleotides, the CDR3 is TGTGCCAGCAGCTTATACGGCACCCCGAGCTCCTACGAGCAGTACTTC. This chain connects TRBV11-2 to TRBJ2-7, with D unclear. The CDR3 spans 16 residues. Trimming shortened V by 2 bases and J by 0 bases, and 14 bases separated the two germline ends. Germline V gives CDR1 SGHAT, CDR2 FQNNGV.

As concerns this clone: Other nucleotide sequences in the sample specify the same CDR3. The gene calls are TRBV2 and TRBJ2-1, with 10 positions matching TRBD1. The CDR3 covers 14 residues. In germline, CDR1 is SNHLY, CDR2 FYNNEI. Losses at the gene ends were 6 bases for V and 1 base for J; bases not matched to a gene: 0. CDR3 DNA sequence: TGTGCCAGCAGGGACAGGGGGTCCTACAATGAGCAGTTCTTC. The encoded protein is CASRDRGSYNEQFF.

The chain links TRBV25-1 to TRBJ2-3; D is perhaps TRBD1 (6 bases). This CDR3 comprises 15 residues. Germline lookup yields CDR1 MGHDK and CDR2 SYGVNS. V gave up 3 bases and J gave up 2 bases, with 12 bases separating them. Here the CDR3 reads CASSDQTGFTDTQYF. For the CDR3, the DNA is TGTGCCAGCAGTGATCAGACAGGATTCACAGATACGCAGTATTTT.

This clone was recorded only once. The chain employs TRBV5-4 and TRBJ2-3; 8 bases agree with TRBD2. The CDR3 extends over 15 amino acids. V shed 2 bases, J shed 1 base, and the junction held 3 bases outside the gene matches. In germline, CDR1 is SGHNT, CDR2 YYREEE (reference sequence). CDR3 protein: CASSFTSGGTDTQYF. The CDR3 DNA sequence: TGTGCCAGCAGCTTTACTAGCGGAGGCACAGATACGCAGTATTTT.

The CDR3 protein is CASSRGDTYEQYF. In DNA, the CDR3 is TGCGCCAGCAGTCGCGGGGACACCTACGAGCAGTACTTC. The rearrangement uses TRBV23-1 and TRBJ2-7, with D possibly called TRBD1 or TRBD2 (6 bases each). TRBV23-1 is an ORF for which the function is uncertain. Trimming cost V 4 bases and J 2 bases, with 9 bases left between them. This CDR3 is 13 amino acids long.

With respect to this clone: One end of the junction is discordant with germline, which a read error may explain. This sequence joins TRBV10-3 and TRBJ1-1; D gene unclear. Per germline, CDR1 ENHRY and CDR2 SYGVKD. The CDR3 extends over 8 amino acids. For the CDR3, the DNA is TGTGCCAGCAGTTATTTGCCCTTT. As protein: CASSYLPF.

The chain uses TRBV29-1 and TRBJ2-3; D may be TRBD1 (6 bases). The V end lost 6 bases, the J end lost 3 bases, and 16 bases lay between the germline ends. The CDR3 loop spans 14 amino acids. CDR1 is SQVTM, CDR2 ANQGSEA, per germline. CDR3 protein: CSVAQGFWTDTQYF. CDR3 coding DNA: TGCAGCGTCGCACAGGGATTTTGGACAGATACGCAGTATTTT.

The rearrangement joins TRBV27 to TRBJ2-5, with 7 bases aligning to TRBD2. The DNA end favors TRBJ2-7, so the J call may be wrong. This CDR3 spans 15 amino acids. CDR1 is MNHEY, CDR2 SMNVEV, per germline (reference sequence). CDR3 in DNA: TGTGCCAGCAGCCCAAGCGGGGTAAGCTCCTACGAGCAGTACTTC. Encoded protein: CASSPSGVSSYEQYF.

A remark on this clone: Other DNA sequences of this sample code for an identical CDR3. The chain recombines TRBV29-1 with TRBJ2-5, with a tentative D call TRBD2 (5 bases). Trimming removed 7 bases from V and 5 bases from J, with 14 bases in between. Germline CDR1 SQVTM, CDR2 ANQGSEA. The CDR3 contains 12 residues. This chain's CDR3 is CSGGRAGETQYF. CDR3 nucleotide sequence: TGCAGCGGTGGGCGGGCCGGGGAGACCCAGTACTTC. The full variable domain, with the rest looked up from reference TRBV29-1 and TRBJ2-5, is SAVISQKPSRDICQRGTSLTIQCQVDSQVTMMFWYRQQPGQSLTLIATANQGSEATYESGFVIDKFPISRPNLTFSTLTVSNMSPEDSSIYLCSGGRAGETQYFGPGTRLLVL.

This chain joins TRBV9 and TRBJ2-3, with 7 bases matching TRBD1. The CDR3 runs 17 residues. Germline values: CDR1 SGDLS, CDR2 YYNGEE. V shed 0 bases, J shed 4 bases, and the junction held 11 bases outside the gene matches. For the CDR3, the DNA is TGTGCCAGCAGCGTAGTCCCCCTCCTAACAGGGGCAGATACGCAGTATTTT. The encoded protein is CASSVVPLLTGADTQYF.

The CDR3 DNA is TGTGCCAGCAGCTCCCAGGCCAGCTCTGGAAACACCATATATTTT. This encodes CASSSQASSGNTIYF. V is TRBV5-4 and J is TRBJ1-3; D unclear. The V end lost 3 bases, the J end lost 0 bases, and 10 bases lay between the germline ends. The CDR3 totals 15 residues. Germline values: CDR1 SGHNT, CDR2 YYREEE (reference sequence).

The chain links TRBV6-5 to TRBJ2-7; the match to TRBD2 covers 9 bases. CDR3 length equals 15 residues. The ends lost 4 bases at V and 3 bases at J; junction bases unmatched: 7. CDR1 MNHEY and CDR2 SVGAGI come from the germline V gene. CDR3 DNA sequence: TGTGCCAGCAGTTTGACTAGCGGACTATACTACGAGCAGTACTTC. This codes for CASSLTSGLYYEQYF.

V usage is TRBV2 and J usage is TRBJ2-7; D remains ambiguous. Germline-derived CDR1 and CDR2 are SNHLY and FYNNEI. V was pared by 2 bases and J by 7 bases, with 6 bases between. The CDR3 totals 11 residues. CDR3 sequence (DNA): TGTGCCAGCAGTGAAATATGGGAGCAGTACTTC. Translating it yields CASSEIWEQYF.

V usage is TRBV5-6 and J usage is TRBJ1-4; D uncertain. In germline, CDR1 is SGHDT, CDR2 YYEEEE. The CDR3 contains 15 residues. V gave up 4 bases and J gave up 3 bases, with 13 bases separating them. Here the CDR3 reads CASSETTGANEKLFF. DNA for the CDR3: TGTGCCAGCAGCGAGACGACTGGTGCTAATGAAAAACTGTTTTTT. The whole variable domain, filled in from reference TRBV5-6 and TRBJ1-4, reads DAGVTQSPTHLIKTRGQQVTLRCSPKSGHDTVSWYQQALGQGPQFIFQYYEEEERQRGNFPDRFSGHQFPNYSSELNVNALLLGDSALYLCASSETTGANEKLFFGSGTQLSVL.

This clone was seen only a few times. This chain links TRBV5-1 with TRBJ2-2; D might be TRBD1 (5 bases). Per germline, CDR1 SGHRS and CDR2 YFSETQ. The V end lost 5 bases, the J end lost 3 bases, and 11 bases lay between the germline ends. The CDR3 has 14 residues. The CDR3: CASSRAQDTGELFF. The CDR3 nucleotides read TGCGCCAGCAGTCGTGCACAGGACACCGGGGAGCTGTTTTTT.

The chain employs TRBV19 and TRBJ1-2; 7 bases match TRBD1. In germline, CDR1 is LNHDA, CDR2 SQIVND (reference sequence). After removal of 4 bases from V and 4 bases from J, the junction contained 6 bases not matched to a gene. The CDR3 is made up of 14 amino acids. CDR3 amino acids: CASSTLTGVYGYTF. As DNA, the CDR3 is TGTGCCAGTAGTACGCTAACAGGGGTCTATGGCTACACCTTC.

In nucleotides, the CDR3 is TGCGCCAGCAGCCGAGAGCGGGCGGATTACGAGCAGTACTTC. It codes for CASSRERADYEQYF. The chain uses TRBV4-1 and TRBJ2-7; D may be TRBD2 (6 bases). The germline gives CDR1 MGHRA, CDR2 YSYEKL. This CDR3 region has 14 residues. Trimming took 4 bases from V and 4 from J, leaving 14 bases between them.

The chain carries TRBV30 and TRBJ2-7, with a possible D match to TRBD1 (5 bases). The CDR3 length is 13 residues. The germline gives CDR1 GTSNPN, CDR2 SVGIG (reference sequence). V was cut by 0 bases and J by 4 bases, with 10 bases left in between. The CDR3 protein is CAWSVTTAYEQYF. The CDR3 coding sequence is TGTGCCTGGAGTGTAACGACAGCTTACGAGCAGTACTTC.

V usage is TRBV7-8 and J usage is TRBJ2-7, with TRBD2 as a possible D gene (7 bases). V was clipped by 3 bases and J by 2 bases, with 11 bases between them. Germline CDR1 is SGHVS and CDR2 is FQNEAQ. This CDR3 spans 14 amino acids. The CDR3 sequence: CASSFDGGPYEQYF. The CDR3 nucleotides read TGTGCCAGCAGCTTTGACGGGGGGCCCTACGAGCAGTACTTC. The variable domain in full, with the rest retrieved from reference TRBV7-8 and TRBJ2-7, is GAGVSQSPRYKVAKRGQDVALRCDPISGHVSLFWYQQALGQGPEFLTYFQNEAQLDKSGLPSDRFFAERPEGSVSTLKIQRTQQEDSAVYLCASSFDGGPYEQYFGPGTRLTVT.

J is TRBJ1-5 and V is TRBV6-6; the D gene is possibly TRBD1 (5 bases). The germline V gene encodes CDR1 MNHNY and CDR2 SVGAGI (reference sequence). CDR3 length: 15 amino acids. The V gene lost 7 bases and the J gene lost 0 bases, with 13 bases spanning the gap. In nucleotides, the CDR3 is TGTGCCAGCACCGTCGGGGGGGGTAGCAATCAGCCCCAGCATTTT. It is translated as CASTVGGGSNQPQHF.

The V gene is TRBV6-1, the J gene TRBJ1-3, with a possible D match to TRBD1 (5 bases). V lost 3 bases, J lost 8 bases, and 14 bases lay in between. The germline V gene has CDR1 MNHNS and CDR2 SASEGT. The CDR3 totals 14 residues. In DNA form, the CDR3 reads TGTGCCAGCAGTGAGCCCCAGGGTGGGGACACCATATATTTT. It specifies CASSEPQGGDTIYF.